This entry lists 32 T cell receptor beta chains sequenced from one sample in a study of OX40 agonist ivuxolimab in advanced cancers. The repertoire was sequenced with immunoSEQ multiplex PCR; TCRdb's copy has only in-frame clones and lacks some. The profile shows nearly 25,000 clones, approximately 80% of them singletons. The material was CD4+ or CD8+ T cells sorted from blood, obtained in a trial of the OX40 agonist ivuxolimab. The source is an adult with an advanced solid tumor such as melanoma, head and neck, liver or kidney cancer.

This clone was seen a few times. This chain connects TRBV29-1 to TRBJ1-1; no definite D call. The CDR3 is 12 residues long. Germline V CDR1 and CDR2: SQVTM, ANQGSEA. V was trimmed by 1 base and J by 0 bases, leaving 3 bases between them. The CDR3 region is CSVEGVNTEAFF. In DNA, the CDR3 is TGCAGCGTTGAAGGCGTGAACACTGAAGCTTTCTTT.

The V gene is TRBV6-1, the J gene TRBJ2-2; tentative D call: TRBD1 (5 bases). The CDR3 consists of 12 residues. V dropped 7 bases and J dropped 6 bases, with 9 bases sitting between them. Germline V gene lookup returns CDR1 MNHNS and CDR2 SASEGT. The CDR3 DNA reads as TGTGCCAGCAATCTGGGGCCCGGGGAGCTGTTTTTT. Amino acid sequence: CASNLGPGELFF.

The chain links TRBV5-1 to TRBJ2-5; TRBD1 matches at 7 bases. CDR3 length: 13 residues. In germline, CDR1 is SGHRS, CDR2 YFSETQ. V was pared by 2 bases and J by 11 bases, with 9 bases of the junction left unmatched. The CDR3: CASSFEGAQGQYF. The CDR3 DNA reads TGCGCCAGCAGCTTTGAGGGGGCGCAGGGGCAGTACTTC.

This chain links TRBV30 with TRBJ1-1, with TRBD1 as a possible D gene (6 bases). Per germline, CDR1 GTSNPN and CDR2 SVGIG (reference sequence). CDR3 length equals 14 residues. V dropped 2 bases and J dropped 10 bases, with 20 bases sitting between them. CDR3 DNA: TGTGCCTGGAGTCCGGACAGCCAAACCTCATCAGCTTTCTTT. Amino acid sequence: CAWSPDSQTSSAFF.

This chain joins TRBV6-1 and TRBJ1-4; 7 nucleotides align to TRBD1. J was trimmed by 5 bases and V by 1 base; bases with no gene match: 4. From germline, CDR1 is MNHNS and CDR2 SASEGT. This CDR3 is built from 15 residues. CDR3 loop: CASSEGQGFNEKLFF. The CDR3 DNA reads TGTGCCAGCAGTGAAGGACAGGGCTTCAATGAAAAACTGTTTTTT.

The chain couples TRBV19 to TRBJ2-3; 7 nucleotides agree with TRBD2. The CDR3 contains 16 residues. V lost 3 bases to trimming and J lost 1 base; unmatched junction nucleotides: 7. Germline-derived CDR1 and CDR2 are LNHDA and SQIVND (reference sequence). Here the CDR3 DNA reads TGTGCCAGTAGTATCTCCGCTAGCGGAGGCACAGATACGCAGTATTTT. It translates to CASSISASGGTDTQYF.

CDR3 residues: CASSLAWGSNQPQHF. As DNA, the CDR3 is TGTGCCAGCAGCTTAGCGTGGGGGAGCAATCAGCCCCAGCATTTT. The chain employs TRBV7-2 and TRBJ1-5; tentatively, D is TRBD1 (5 bases). Germline V lookup: CDR1 SGHTA, CDR2 FQGNSA. The CDR3 runs to 15 residues. The V and J ends lost 0 bases and 1 base respectively, with 7 bases between them.

This sequence joins TRBV27 and TRBJ1-4; D is perhaps TRBD1 (5 bases). The V gene lost 5 bases and the J gene lost 7 bases, with 20 bases spanning the gap. In germline, CDR1 is MNHEY, CDR2 SMNVEV (reference sequence). This CDR3 has 16 amino acids. CDR3 amino acids: CASSDNYRRIGEKLFF. In DNA, the CDR3 is TGTGCCAGCAGTGACAACTACAGGCGGATAGGTGAAAAACTGTTTTTT.

V is TRBV18 and J is TRBJ2-4, with 7 bases matching TRBD1. Unmatched junction bases numbered 6, after V lost 0 bases and J lost 7 bases. The CDR3 is made up of 15 amino acids. Germline loops: CDR1 KGHSH, CDR2 LQKENI. For the CDR3, the DNA is TGTGCCAGCTCACCACCGAAGACAGGGTGGAACATTCAGTACTTC. Amino acid sequence: CASSPPKTGWNIQYF.

The rearrangement uses TRBV15 and TRBJ1-2, with D possibly matching TRBD1 (5 bases). Germline CDR1 is LNHNV and CDR2 is YYDKDF (reference sequence). The V end lost 1 base, the J end lost 1 base, and 10 bases lay between the germline ends. There are 15 residues in the CDR3. This CDR3 reads CATSRAGSLNYGYTF. CDR3 DNA: TGTGCCACCAGCAGAGCAGGGAGCCTTAACTATGGCTACACCTTC. The full variable domain, completed using reference TRBV15 and TRBJ1-2, is DAMVIQNPRYQVTQFGKPVTLSCSQTLNHNVMYWYQQKSSQAPKLLFHYYDKDFNNEADTPDNFQSRRPNTSFCFLDIRSPGLGDTAMYLCATSRAGSLNYGYTFGSGTRLTVV.

This chain uses TRBV5-4 with TRBJ2-3; D is undetermined. Germline V gene sequence: CDR1 SGHNT, CDR2 YYREEE (reference sequence). The CDR3 spans 14 residues. The V and J ends lost 0 bases and 2 bases respectively, with 7 bases between them. The CDR3 coding sequence is TGTGCCAGCAGCTTGGAGTCCCTCACAGATACGCAGTATTTT. Encoded protein: CASSLESLTDTQYF.

This clone came up a few times. The chain employs TRBV5-4 and TRBJ1-6; perhaps TRBD1 as D (5 bases). V lost 3 bases, J lost 11 bases, and 18 bases lay in between. The germline CDR1 and CDR2 sequences are SGHNT and YYREEE (reference sequence). The CDR3 spans 15 residues. The CDR3 region is CASSSAGRDSAPLHF. CDR3 bases: TGTGCCAGCAGCTCGGCGGGCAGGGACTCGGCACCCCTCCACTTT.

This clone was seen only once. This rearrangement joins TRBV11-3 to TRBJ2-3; 12 bases line up with TRBD2. The germline CDR1 and CDR2 sequences are SGHNT and YENEEA. The CDR3 runs to 16 residues. V was pared by 3 bases and J by 2 bases, with 3 bases of the junction left unmatched. CDR3: CASSFTSGGSTDTQYF. The CDR3 DNA reads TGTGCCAGCAGCTTCACTAGCGGGGGGTCCACAGATACGCAGTATTTT.

The chain uses TRBV12-5 and TRBJ1-2; no clear D gene. CDR1 is LGHNT and CDR2 is FRNRAP in the germline V gene. The CDR3 is made up of 13 amino acids. Trimming took 4 bases from V and 4 from J, leaving 10 bases between them. Here the CDR3 DNA reads TGTGCTAGTGGTTCCTCGGTTGGCTATGGCTACACCTTC. Translated, it gives CASGSSVGYGYTF.

The chain links TRBV7-9 to TRBJ1-3; 9 bases align to TRBD1. The CDR3 covers 15 residues. With 8 bases clipped from V and 2 bases from J, the junction kept 7 bases outside the gene matches. Per germline, CDR1 SEHNR and CDR2 FQNEAQ (reference sequence). CDR3 in amino acids: CASGSGTGPGNTIYF. The DNA for the CDR3 is TGTGCCAGCGGCAGCGGGACAGGGCCTGGAAACACCATATATTTT.

The V call is TRBV5-1, the J call TRBJ2-1; 14 bases agree with TRBD2. CDR1 and CDR2 from the germline V gene are SGHRS and YFSETQ. The junction had 2 bases not matched to a gene; V was cut back by 5 bases and J by 10 bases. This CDR3 is 13 amino acids long. CDR3 in amino acids: CASRRTSGGEQFF. The DNA for the CDR3 is TGCGCCAGCAGGCGGACTAGCGGGGGGGAGCAGTTCTTC. Filled out from reference TRBV5-1 and TRBJ2-1, the complete variable domain reads KAGVTQTPRYLIKTRGQQVTLSCSPISGHRSVSWYQQTPGQGLQFLFEYFSETQRNKGNFPGRFSGRQFSNSRSEMNVSTLELGDSALYLCASRRTSGGEQFFGPGTRLTVL.

CDR3 loop: CASTTETYEQYF. The DNA for the CDR3 is TGCGCCAGCACGACAGAGACCTACGAGCAGTACTTC. The rearrangement links TRBV10-2 to TRBJ2-7, with a weak D call TRBD1 (5 bases). Deletions cut 7 bases from V and 2 bases from J, with 9 bases between. The CDR3 is 12 amino acids. The germline CDR1 and CDR2 sequences are WSHSY and SAAADI.

The table lists this clone with a few counts. The chain is built from TRBV5-6 and TRBJ2-2; D is unclear. Per germline, CDR1 SGHDT and CDR2 YYEEEE. This CDR3 has 13 amino acids. The V end lost 2 bases, the J end lost 5 bases, and 7 bases lay between the germline ends. The CDR3, as DNA: TGTGCCAGCAGCTTATCGGCAACCGGGGAGCTGTTTTTT. Protein: CASSLSATGELFF.

This clone was detected once. The same CDR3 arises from other DNA sequences in this sample as well. The chain joins TRBV9 to TRBJ2-2; TRBD1 might be the D (5 bases). Trimming left V 1 base short and J 1 base short, with 5 bases between. CDR1 is SGDLS and CDR2 is YYNGEE in the germline V gene. The CDR3 has 14 residues. The CDR3 here is CASSVTGNTGELFF. In DNA, the CDR3 is TGTGCCAGCAGCGTAACAGGGAACACCGGGGAGCTGTTTTTT.

The CDR3 spells CATSRGGQGTNEQFF. CDR3 sequence (DNA): TGTGCCACCAGCAGAGGCGGGCAGGGGACGAATGAGCAGTTCTTC. V is TRBV15 and J is TRBJ2-1, with a tentative D call TRBD1 (6 bases). Trimming removed 1 base at V and 7 bases at J, with 14 bases between. The CDR3 is 15 amino acids. CDR1 LNHNV and CDR2 YYDKDF come from the germline V gene (reference sequence).

The chain employs TRBV5-8 and TRBJ1-2; 8 bases match TRBD1. V shed 4 bases and J 1 base; nucleotides not matched to a gene: 9. Germline assignment: CDR1 SGHTS and CDR2 YDEGEE. This CDR3 spans 16 amino acids. The CDR3 nucleotides are TGTGCCAGCAGCCCAGGGACAGGAGGACTTAACTATGGCTACACCTTC. Translated: CASSPGTGGLNYGYTF.

For this clone: Other DNA sequences in this specimen translate into the identical CDR3. The chain is built from TRBV7-9 and TRBJ1-2, with unresolved D. V was cut by 5 bases and J by 8 bases, with 9 bases left in between. The CDR3 is 11 amino acids. Germline lookup yields CDR1 SEHNR and CDR2 FQNEAQ (reference sequence). CDR3 nucleotide sequence: TGTGCCAGCAGCGGGAGCCAAGGCTACACCTTC. Translated: CASSGSQGYTF. Drawing the rest from reference TRBV7-9 and TRBJ1-2, the complete variable domain is DTGVSQNPRHKITKRGQNVTFRCDPISEHNRLYWYRQTLGQGPEFLTYFQNEAQLEKSRLLSDRFSAERPKGSFSTLEIQRTEQGDSAMYLCASSGSQGYTFGSGTRLTVV.

This chain uses TRBV9 with TRBJ1-3, with 7 bases that match TRBD1. J gave up 0 bases and V 4 bases, and 7 bases lay outside the gene matches. This CDR3 is 16 amino acids long. The germline gives CDR1 SGDLS, CDR2 YYNGEE. The CDR3 DNA reads TGTGCCAGCAGCTCATCCGGGACAGACTCTGGAAACACCATATATTTT. This sequence encodes CASSSSGTDSGNTIYF.

In this sample, this clone turned up a few times. V is TRBV6-1 and J is TRBJ2-7, with 11 bases identical to TRBD2. The CDR3 has 14 amino acids. The V gene end was trimmed by 5 bases and the J gene end by 6 bases; junction bases not matched to a gene: 6. Germline values: CDR1 MNHNS, CDR2 SASEGT. The CDR3 protein is CASSSSGRLVEQYF. As DNA, the CDR3 is TGTGCCAGCAGTTCTAGCGGGAGGTTGGTCGAGCAGTACTTC.

By share of the sample, this clone is hyperexpanded (1% or more). The CDR3 bases are TGTGCCAGCAGCTTGCTCGGGGATGAGCAGTTCTTC. It translates to CASSLLGDEQFF. The chain links TRBV13 to TRBJ2-1, with D possibly matching TRBD2 (5 bases). With 3 bases removed from V and 8 bases from J, the gap between germline ends came to 8 bases. Germline CDR1 is PRHDT and CDR2 is FYEKMQ (reference sequence). The CDR3 consists of 12 residues.

The chain recombines TRBV30 with TRBJ2-2, with D perhaps TRBD2 (8 bases). The CDR3 covers 16 residues. Germline lookup yields CDR1 GTSNPN and CDR2 SVGIG (reference sequence). The V gene lost 7 bases and the J gene lost 4 bases, with 22 bases spanning the gap. CDR3 region: CASGGGQSRGTGELFF. The DNA of the CDR3 is TGTGCCTCCGGGGGGGGACAGTCCAGGGGCACCGGGGAGCTGTTTTTT.

The chain is built from TRBV19 and TRBJ1-5; 7 positions agree with TRBD1. J was trimmed by 6 bases and V by 5 bases; bases with no gene match: 7. Germline V gene lookup returns CDR1 LNHDA and CDR2 SQIVND (reference sequence). CDR3 length equals 14 residues. DNA of the CDR3: TGTGCCAGTAGTGGGGACAGTTACGGTCAGCCCCAGCATTTT. This codes for CASSGDSYGQPQHF.

This clone was seen more than once but under ten times. V usage is TRBV11-2 and J usage is TRBJ2-7; D unclear. With 4 bases removed from V and 1 base from J, the gap between germline ends came to 11 bases. CDR1 SGHAT and CDR2 FQNNGV come from the germline V gene. The CDR3 has 14 residues. CDR3 sequence: CASSSGSISYEQYF. CDR3 in DNA: TGTGCCAGCAGCTCCGGGTCGATATCCTACGAGCAGTACTTC.

The V gene is TRBV19, the J gene TRBJ2-2; D call uncertain. Germline V gene lookup returns CDR1 LNHDA and CDR2 SQIVND (reference sequence). This CDR3 region has 13 residues. V shed 3 bases and J shed 1 base, with 3 bases lying between them. The CDR3 bases are TGTGCCAGTAGTATGGAGAACACCGGGGAGCTGTTTTTT. Its translation: CASSMENTGELFF.

V is TRBV19 and J is TRBJ1-2; TRBD1 matches 9 bases. Germline CDR1 LNHDA, CDR2 SQIVND (reference sequence). The CDR3 totals 16 residues. J gave up 3 bases and V 8 bases, and 13 bases lay outside the gene matches. CDR3 coding DNA: TGTGCCAGTCGACCGGGACAGGGCCATTCGTACTATGGCTACACCTTC. Amino acids: CASRPGQGHSYYGYTF.

This clone was observed once. This chain joins TRBV7-8 and TRBJ2-3; D not certain. The V gene's germline CDR1 is SGHVS and CDR2 FQNEAQ. The CDR3 loop spans 14 amino acids. Trimming stripped 1 base from V and 4 bases from J, with 9 bases between. CDR3 protein: CASSLESWPDTQYF. The DNA of the CDR3 is TGTGCCAGCAGCTTAGAGAGCTGGCCAGATACGCAGTATTTT.

The CDR3 sequence is CASSKEEDATGELFF. For the CDR3, the DNA is TGTGCCAGCAGCAAAGAGGAAGACGCGACCGGGGAGCTGTTTTTT. V gene TRBV21-1 combines with J gene TRBJ2-2. TRBV21-1 corresponds to a pseudogene. The CDR3 is made up of 15 amino acids.